The 12 T cell receptor beta chains given below trace back to one sample, sequenced in a study of neurological immune-mediated disorders. Time point specified: longitudinal time-point 2. TCRdb independently ran MiXCR on the 5' RACE reads; one entry per CDR3 protein. In the table there are roughly 45,000 distinct CDR3 sequences, around 13% of which are singletons. The sample consisted of PBMCs. These receptors all stem from a male donor with HTLV-1-associated myelopathy (HAM/TSP).

This clonotype was observed many times. This CDR3 reads CASSFAPETQYF. The DNA for the CDR3 is TGTGCCAGCAGTTTTGCTCCGGAGACCCAGTACTTC. The rearrangement links TRBV12-3 or TRBV12-4 to TRBJ2-5; D unresolved. This CDR3 is built from 12 residues. V dropped 3 bases and J dropped 5 bases, with 7 bases sitting between them.

About this clonotype itself: A clone one base away is much larger, so this may be a read error. The rearrangement joins TRBV11-2 to TRBJ2-2, with 8 bases aligning to TRBD1. CDR3 length equals 15 residues. Germline V gene sequence: CDR1 SGHAT, CDR2 FQNNGV. CDR3 nucleotide sequence: TGTGCCAGCAGGAGGACAGGGCAGAACAACGGGGAGCTGTTTTTT. Encoded protein: CASRRTGQNNGELFF. Complete variable domain (other parts from reference TRBV11-2 and TRBJ2-2): EAGVAQSPRYKIIEKRQSVAFWCNPISGHATLYWYQQILGQGPKLLIQFQNNGVVDDSQLPKDRFSAERLKGVDSTLKIQPAKLEDSAVYLCASRRTGQNNGELFFGEGSRLTVL.

This clonotype has at least ten counts. The rearrangement uses TRBV10-3 and TRBJ1-2; the D is unclear. Looked up from germline, CDR1 is ENHRY and CDR2 is SYGVKD. Trimming removed 4 bases at V and 0 bases at J, with 15 bases between. The CDR3 runs to 16 residues. CDR3 bases: TGTGCCATCAGTGCCCGACCGGGTCCCGCTAACTATGGCTACACCTTC. This codes for CAISARPGPANYGYTF.

This clonotype occurred many times. The rearrangement links TRBV7-2 to TRBJ2-2, with D possibly TRBD2 on 5 matching bases. The V end was cut by 5 bases, the J end by 0 bases, with 13 bases between. This CDR3 contains 16 residues. The germline V gene encodes CDR1 SGHTA and CDR2 FQGNSA. The DNA for the CDR3 is TGTGCCAGCAGCCTCTTTGGCGGGTCGAACACCGGGGAGCTGTTTTTT. Residues: CASSLFGGSNTGELFF.

This clonotype was seen a handful of times. The J gene is TRBJ2-7, the V gene TRBV19; D possibly matches TRBD1 or TRBD2 (5 bases each). Trimming cost V 5 bases and J 12 bases, with 14 bases left between them. CDR1 is LNHDA and CDR2 is SQIVND in the germline V gene (reference sequence). The CDR3 extends over 11 amino acids. This CDR3 reads CASSQGTLPYF. CDR3 bases: TGTGCCAGTAGTCAAGGGACGCTCCCGTACTTC. Supplemented by reference TRBV19 and TRBJ2-7, the full variable domain reads DGGITQSPKYLFRKEGQNVTLSCEQNLNHDAMYWYRQDPGQGLRLIYYSQIVNDFQKGDIAEGYSVSREKKESFPLTVTSAQKNPTAFYLCASSQGTLPYFGPGTRLTVT.

Ten or more counts support this clonotype. CDR3 DNA sequence: TGTGCCAGCAGCTTAGCGGACGGCACAGATACGCAGTATTTT. Protein sequence: CASSLADGTDTQYF. The rearrangement joins TRBV7-2 to TRBJ2-3; D gene uncertain. Deletions cut 0 bases from V and 1 base from J, with 5 bases between. Germline CDR1 reads SGHTA; CDR2 reads FQGNSA. The CDR3 totals 14 residues.

This clonotype appeared many times. The V call is TRBV7-2, the J call TRBJ2-3; the D gene is possibly TRBD1 (6 bases). V was trimmed by 2 bases and J by 6 bases, leaving 15 bases between them. The CDR3 is made up of 15 amino acids. Looked up from germline, CDR1 is SGHTA and CDR2 is FQGNSA. CDR3 loop: CASSLLGAPGDTQYF. The CDR3 nucleotides read TGTGCCAGCAGCTTATTGGGGGCGCCAGGGGATACGCAGTATTTT.

As concerns this clonotype: At one end, the junction sequence differs from germline, possibly due to a read error. This rearrangement joins TRBV20-1 to TRBJ1-6; TRBD1 might be the D (6 bases). CDR3 length equals 13 residues. Germline loops: CDR1 DFQATT, CDR2 SNEGSKA (reference sequence). The CDR3, as DNA: TGCAGTGCTGGAGAACAGGGTTGGGCAAGTTTTCACTTT. This translates into CSAGEQGWASFHF.

This clonotype was detected ten times or more. The genes are TRBV7-2 and TRBJ1-6; possible D gene TRBD1, 6 bases. The CDR3 is made up of 16 amino acids. The germline V and J ends were trimmed by 5 bases and 7 bases, with 18 bases remaining between them. Germline CDR1 is SGHTA and CDR2 is FQGNSA. Here the CDR3 DNA reads TGTGCCAGCAGCCCGAGACAGGCATCAACGAATTCACCCCTCCACTTT. Translation: CASSPRQASTNSPLHF.

This clonotype was seen at least ten times. The chain employs TRBV6-5 and TRBJ2-3; 12 bases are a match to TRBD2. Losses at the gene ends were 0 bases for V and 1 base for J; bases not matched to a gene: 11. The CDR3 covers 20 residues. The V gene's germline CDR1 is MNHEY and CDR2 SVGAGI. CDR3 protein: CASSYSMVLAGGSRTDTQYF. The CDR3, as DNA: TGTGCCAGCAGTTACTCGATGGTACTAGCGGGGGGAAGCCGCACAGATACGCAGTATTTT.

This clonotype was counted at least ten times. The gene calls are TRBV20-1 and TRBJ1-2, with a possible D match to TRBD1 (6 bases). The germline V gene has CDR1 DFQATT and CDR2 SNEGSKA (reference sequence). The CDR3 is 17 amino acids. Trimming took off 0 bases at V and 2 bases at J, with 19 bases between the two ends. CDR3 bases: TGCAGTGCTAGAGATCCTTGGACAGCCCATTCAAACTATGGCTACACCTTC. Its protein product is CSARDPWTAHSNYGYTF.

There are a few counts of this clonotype. V is TRBV5-1 and J is TRBJ1-4; D is uncertain. CDR1 is SGHRS, CDR2 YFSETQ, per germline. Trimming took 0 bases from V and 4 from J, leaving 7 bases between them. This CDR3 has 14 amino acids. As DNA, the CDR3 is TGCGCCAGCAGCTTGGACGGTATTAATGAAAAACTGTTTTTT. Translating it yields CASSLDGINEKLFF.